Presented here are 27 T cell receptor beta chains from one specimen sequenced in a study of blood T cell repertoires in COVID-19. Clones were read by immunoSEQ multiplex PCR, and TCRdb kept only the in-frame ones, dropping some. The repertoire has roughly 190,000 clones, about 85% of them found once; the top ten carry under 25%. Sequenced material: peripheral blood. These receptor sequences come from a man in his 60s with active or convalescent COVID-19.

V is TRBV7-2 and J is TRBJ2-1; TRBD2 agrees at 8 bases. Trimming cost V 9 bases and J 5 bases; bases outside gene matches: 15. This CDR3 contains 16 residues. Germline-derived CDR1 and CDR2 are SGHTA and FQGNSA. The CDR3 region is CARPFTIRGGHNEQFF. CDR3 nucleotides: TGTGCCAGGCCGTTTACGATCCGGGGGGGCCACAATGAGCAGTTCTTC.

The CDR3 here is CASSESAGTHEQYF. The CDR3 DNA reads TGCGCCAGCAGTGAGTCTGCAGGAACGCACGAGCAGTACTTC. The chain carries TRBV10-2 and TRBJ2-7; D unclear. The CDR3 extends over 14 amino acids. The V gene's germline CDR1 is WSHSY and CDR2 SAAADI. Deletions cut 0 bases from V and 5 bases from J, with 11 bases between.

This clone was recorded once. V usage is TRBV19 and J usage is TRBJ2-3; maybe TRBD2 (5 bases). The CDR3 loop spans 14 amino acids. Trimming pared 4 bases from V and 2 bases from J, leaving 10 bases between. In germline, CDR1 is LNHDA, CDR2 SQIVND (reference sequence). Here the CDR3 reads CASSRGLDTDTQYF. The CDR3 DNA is TGTGCCAGTAGTAGAGGACTGGACACAGATACGCAGTATTTT.

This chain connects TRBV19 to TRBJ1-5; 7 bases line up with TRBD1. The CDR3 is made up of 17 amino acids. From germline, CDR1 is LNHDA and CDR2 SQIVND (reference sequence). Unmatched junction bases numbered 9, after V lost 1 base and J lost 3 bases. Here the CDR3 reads CASSIGPGQIFNQPQHF. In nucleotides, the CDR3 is TGTGCCAGTAGTATAGGACCGGGACAGATATTCAATCAGCCCCAGCATTTT.

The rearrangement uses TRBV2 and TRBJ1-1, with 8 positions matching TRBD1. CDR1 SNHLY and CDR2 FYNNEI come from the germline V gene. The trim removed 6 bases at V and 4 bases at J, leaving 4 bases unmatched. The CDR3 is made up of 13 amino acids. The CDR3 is CASRWTGPTEAFF. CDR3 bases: TGTGCCAGCAGATGGACAGGGCCCACTGAAGCTTTCTTT.

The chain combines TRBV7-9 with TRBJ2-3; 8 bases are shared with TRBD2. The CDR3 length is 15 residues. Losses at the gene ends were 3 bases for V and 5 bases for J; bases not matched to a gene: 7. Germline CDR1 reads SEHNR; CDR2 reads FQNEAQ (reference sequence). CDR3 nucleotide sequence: TGTGCCAGCAGCTTGGGGGGACTAGTAATAGATACGCAGTATTTT. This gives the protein CASSLGGLVIDTQYF. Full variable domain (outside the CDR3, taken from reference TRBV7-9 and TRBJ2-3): DTGVSQNPRHKITKRGQNVTFRCDPISEHNRLYWYRQTLGQGPEFLTYFQNEAQLEKSRLLSDRFSAERPKGSFSTLEIQRTEQGDSAMYLCASSLGGLVIDTQYFGPGTRLTVL.

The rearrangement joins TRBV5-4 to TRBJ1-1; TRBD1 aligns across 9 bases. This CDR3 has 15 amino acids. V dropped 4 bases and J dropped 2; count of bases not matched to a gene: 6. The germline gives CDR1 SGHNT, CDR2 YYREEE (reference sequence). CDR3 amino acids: CASSQPDRGNTEAFF. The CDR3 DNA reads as TGTGCCAGCAGCCAACCGGACAGGGGAAACACTGAAGCTTTCTTT. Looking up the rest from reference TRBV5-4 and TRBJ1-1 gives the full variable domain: ETGVTQSPTHLIKTRGQQVTLRCSSQSGHNTVSWYQQALGQGPQFIFQYYREEENGRGNFPPRFSGLQFPNYSSELNVNALELDDSALYLCASSQPDRGNTEAFFGQGTRLTVV.

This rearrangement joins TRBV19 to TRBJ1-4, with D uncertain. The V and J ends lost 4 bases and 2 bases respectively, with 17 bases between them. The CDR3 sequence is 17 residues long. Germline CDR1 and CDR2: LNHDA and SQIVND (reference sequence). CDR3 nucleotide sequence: TGTGCCAGTAGTAGAAGTCAGCGAGGCAACACTAATGAAAAACTGTTTTTT. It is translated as CASSRSQRGNTNEKLFF.

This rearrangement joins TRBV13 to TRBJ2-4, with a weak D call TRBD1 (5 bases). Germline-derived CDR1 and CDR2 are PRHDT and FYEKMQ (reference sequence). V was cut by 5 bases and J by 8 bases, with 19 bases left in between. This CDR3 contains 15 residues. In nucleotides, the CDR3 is TGTGCCAGCAGCCCAGGTCCCAGGGTTGGGGACATTCAGTACTTC. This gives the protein CASSPGPRVGDIQYF.

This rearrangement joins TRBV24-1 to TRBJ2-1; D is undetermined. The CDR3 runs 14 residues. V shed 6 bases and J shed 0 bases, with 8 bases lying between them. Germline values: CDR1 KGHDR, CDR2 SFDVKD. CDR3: CATSSASSYNEQFF. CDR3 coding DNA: TGTGCCACCAGTAGCGCCAGCTCCTACAATGAGCAGTTCTTC.

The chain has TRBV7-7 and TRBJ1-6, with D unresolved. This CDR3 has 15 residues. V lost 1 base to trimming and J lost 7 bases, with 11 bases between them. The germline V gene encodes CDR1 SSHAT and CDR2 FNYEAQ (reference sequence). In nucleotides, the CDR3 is TGTGCCAGCAGCTTAGGATCCGGGGAAAATTCACCCCTCCACTTT. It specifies CASSLGSGENSPLHF.

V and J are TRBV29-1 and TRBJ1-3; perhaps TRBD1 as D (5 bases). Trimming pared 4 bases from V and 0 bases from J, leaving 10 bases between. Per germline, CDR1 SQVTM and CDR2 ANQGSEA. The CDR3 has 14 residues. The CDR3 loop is CSVGGEGSGNTIYF. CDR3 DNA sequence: TGCAGCGTTGGGGGGGAAGGCTCTGGAAACACCATATATTTT.

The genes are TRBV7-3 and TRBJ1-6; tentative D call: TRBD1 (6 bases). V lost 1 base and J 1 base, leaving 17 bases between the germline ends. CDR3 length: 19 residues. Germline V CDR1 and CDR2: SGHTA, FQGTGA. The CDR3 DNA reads TGTGCCAGCAGCTTAAATCCGGACAGCCCGAGGTCCTATAATTCACCCCTCCACTTT. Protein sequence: CASSLNPDSPRSYNSPLHF.

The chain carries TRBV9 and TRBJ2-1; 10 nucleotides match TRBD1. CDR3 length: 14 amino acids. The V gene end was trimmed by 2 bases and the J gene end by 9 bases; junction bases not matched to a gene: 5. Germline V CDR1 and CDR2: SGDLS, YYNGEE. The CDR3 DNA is TGTGCCAGCAGCGTCGGGACAGGGGTGTCTGAGCAGTTCTTC. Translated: CASSVGTGVSEQFF.

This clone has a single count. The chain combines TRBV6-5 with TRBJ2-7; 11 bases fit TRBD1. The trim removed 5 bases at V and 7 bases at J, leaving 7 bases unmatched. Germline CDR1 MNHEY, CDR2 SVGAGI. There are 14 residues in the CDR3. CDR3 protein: CASSPGTGGREQYF. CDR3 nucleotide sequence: TGTGCCAGCAGTCCTGGGACAGGGGGGCGGGAGCAGTACTTC.

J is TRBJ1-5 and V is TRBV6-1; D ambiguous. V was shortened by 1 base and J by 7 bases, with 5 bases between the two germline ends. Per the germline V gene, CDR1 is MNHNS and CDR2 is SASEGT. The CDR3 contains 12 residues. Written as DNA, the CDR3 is TGTGCCAGCAGTGAAGGTAGACAGCCCCAGCATTTT. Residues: CASSEGRQPQHF.

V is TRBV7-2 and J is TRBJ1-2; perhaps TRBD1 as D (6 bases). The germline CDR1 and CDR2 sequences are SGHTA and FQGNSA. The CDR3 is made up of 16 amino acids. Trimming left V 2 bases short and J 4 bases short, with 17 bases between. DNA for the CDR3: TGTGCCAGCAGCTTACCCGGGCAGGGGATCTTCTATGGCTACACCTTC. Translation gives CASSLPGQGIFYGYTF.

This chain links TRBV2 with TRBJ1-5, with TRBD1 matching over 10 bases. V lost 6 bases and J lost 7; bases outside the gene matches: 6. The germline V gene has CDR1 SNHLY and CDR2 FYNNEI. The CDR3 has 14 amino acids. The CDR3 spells CASSGQGVRQPQHF. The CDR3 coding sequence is TGTGCCAGCAGCGGACAGGGGGTTAGACAGCCCCAGCATTTT.

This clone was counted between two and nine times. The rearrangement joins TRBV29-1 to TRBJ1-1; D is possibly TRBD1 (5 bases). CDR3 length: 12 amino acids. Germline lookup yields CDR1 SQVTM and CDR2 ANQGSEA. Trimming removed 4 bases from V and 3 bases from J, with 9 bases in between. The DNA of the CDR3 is TGCAGCGTTGCTTGGGGCGACACTGAAGCTTTCTTT. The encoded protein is CSVAWGDTEAFF.

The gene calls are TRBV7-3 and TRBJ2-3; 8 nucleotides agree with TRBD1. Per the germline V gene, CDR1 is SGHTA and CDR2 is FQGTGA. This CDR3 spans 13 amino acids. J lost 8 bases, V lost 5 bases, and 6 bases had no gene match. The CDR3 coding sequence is TGTGCCAGCAGCCCACAGGGGGTCGCTACGCAGTATTTT. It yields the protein CASSPQGVATQYF.

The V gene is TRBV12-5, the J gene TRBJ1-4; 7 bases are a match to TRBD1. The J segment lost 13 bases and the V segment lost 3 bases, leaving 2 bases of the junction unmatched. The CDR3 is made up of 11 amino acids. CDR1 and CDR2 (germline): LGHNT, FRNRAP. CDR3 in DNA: TGTGCTAGTGGTTTCTCAGGGGGACTGTTTTTT. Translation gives CASGFSGGLFF.

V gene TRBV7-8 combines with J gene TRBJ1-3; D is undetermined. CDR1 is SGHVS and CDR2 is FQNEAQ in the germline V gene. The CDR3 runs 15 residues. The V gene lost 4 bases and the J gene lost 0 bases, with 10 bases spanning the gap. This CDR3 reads CASSYGGSSGNTIYF. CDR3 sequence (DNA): TGTGCCAGCAGCTACGGTGGGAGCTCTGGAAACACCATATATTTT.

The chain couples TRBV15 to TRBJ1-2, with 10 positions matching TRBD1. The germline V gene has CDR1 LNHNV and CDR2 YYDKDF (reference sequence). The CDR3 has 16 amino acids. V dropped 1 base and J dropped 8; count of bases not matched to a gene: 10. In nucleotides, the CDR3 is TGTGCCACCAGCAGAGTCGGACAGGGGGATGTTATGGGCTACACCTTC. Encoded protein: CATSRVGQGDVMGYTF.

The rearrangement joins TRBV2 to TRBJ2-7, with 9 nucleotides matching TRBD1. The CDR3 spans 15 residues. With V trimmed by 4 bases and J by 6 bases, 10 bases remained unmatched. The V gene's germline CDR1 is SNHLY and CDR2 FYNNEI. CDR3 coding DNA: TGTGCCAGCAGTGTTAGGGGACAGGGAGGGATCGAGCAGTACTTC. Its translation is CASSVRGQGGIEQYF.

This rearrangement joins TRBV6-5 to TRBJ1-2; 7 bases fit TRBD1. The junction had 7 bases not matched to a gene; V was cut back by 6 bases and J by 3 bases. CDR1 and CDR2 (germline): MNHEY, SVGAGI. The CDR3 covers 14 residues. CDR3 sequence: CASSAFTGDYGYTF. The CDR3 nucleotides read TGTGCCAGCAGCGCTTTTACAGGGGACTATGGCTACACCTTC.

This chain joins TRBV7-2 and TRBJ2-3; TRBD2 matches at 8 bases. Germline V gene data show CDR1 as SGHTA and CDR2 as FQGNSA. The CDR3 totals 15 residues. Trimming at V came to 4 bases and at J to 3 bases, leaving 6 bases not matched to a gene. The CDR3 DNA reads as TGTGCCAGCAGCTGGTCGGGGGGGCCGACAGATACGCAGTATTTT. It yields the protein CASSWSGGPTDTQYF. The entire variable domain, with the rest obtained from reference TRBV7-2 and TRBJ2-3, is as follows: GAGVSQSPSNKVTEKGKDVELRCDPISGHTALYWYRQSLGQGLEFLIYFQGNSAPDKSGLPSDRFSAERTGGSVSTLTIQRTQQEDSAVYLCASSWSGGPTDTQYFGPGTRLTVL.

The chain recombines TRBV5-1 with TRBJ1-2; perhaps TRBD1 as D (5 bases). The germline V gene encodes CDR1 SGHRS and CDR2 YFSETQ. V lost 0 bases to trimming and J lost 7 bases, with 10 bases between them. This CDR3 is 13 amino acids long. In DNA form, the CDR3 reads TGCGCCAGCAGCTTGGGGGGCCTCGGTGGCTACACCTTC. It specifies CASSLGGLGGYTF.